This entry lists 10 T cell receptor beta chains sequenced from one sample in a study of T cell responses to AZD1222 COVID-19 vaccine. Assay: immunoSEQ multiplex PCR; the TCRdb copy retains only in-frame clones and omits some. The data hold about 160,000 clones, with 91% observed a single time. This specimen consisted of peripheral blood, obtained 28 days after the second AZD1222 dose. The receptors were sampled from an adult who received the AZD1222 COVID-19 vaccine.

The chain has TRBV5-1 and TRBJ2-5; TRBD1 might be the D (6 bases). V lost 1 base and J lost 5, with 15 bases in between. CDR3 length: 15 amino acids. The germline V gene has CDR1 SGHRS and CDR2 YFSETQ. CDR3 protein: CASSLSQGLRETQYF. CDR3 in DNA: TGCGCCAGCAGCTTGAGTCAGGGGTTAAGGGAGACCCAGTACTTC.

The chain uses TRBV27 and TRBJ1-4, with 7 bases matching TRBD1. The CDR3 consists of 15 residues. Trimming took 5 bases from V and 0 from J; bases not matched to a gene: 3. Germline values: CDR1 MNHEY, CDR2 SMNVEV (reference sequence). CDR3 residues: CASSADRATNEKLFF. For the CDR3, the DNA is TGTGCCAGCAGTGCCGACAGGGCAACTAATGAAAAACTGTTTTTT.

In this sample, this clone turned up a few times. The chain recombines TRBV24-1 with TRBJ1-1; D remains unclear. Per germline, CDR1 KGHDR and CDR2 SFDVKD. V shed 0 bases and J shed 1 base, with 14 bases lying between them. The CDR3 is 17 amino acids. CDR3 sequence: CATSDLPSPSANTEAFF. In nucleotides, the CDR3 is TGTGCCACCAGTGATTTGCCGAGCCCCTCGGCGAACACTGAAGCTTTCTTT.

This rearrangement joins TRBV6-2 or TRBV6-3 to TRBJ1-2; tentatively, D is TRBD1 (6 bases). Trimming shortened V by 2 bases and J by 8 bases, and 12 bases separated the two germline ends. Per the germline V gene, CDR1 is MNHEY and CDR2 is SVGEGT. The CDR3 loop spans 13 amino acids. The CDR3 loop is CASSYKQGMGYTF. The CDR3 bases are TGTGCCAGCAGTTACAAACAGGGAATGGGCTACACCTTC.

The rearrangement uses TRBV11-3 and TRBJ1-1, with 8 nucleotides matching TRBD1. The CDR3 consists of 15 residues. The V segment lost 4 bases and the J segment 6 bases; nucleotides outside the gene matches: 10. The germline V gene has CDR1 SGHNT and CDR2 YENEEA. CDR3 loop: CASSSGQGVGPEAFF. The CDR3 DNA sequence: TGTGCCAGCAGCTCCGGACAGGGTGTGGGCCCTGAAGCTTTCTTT.

The chain couples TRBV4-1 to TRBJ2-7; D not resolved. The V gene's germline CDR1 is MGHRA and CDR2 YSYEKL. The V and J ends lost 2 bases and 1 base respectively, with 9 bases between them. This CDR3 contains 14 residues. CDR3 DNA: TGCGCCAGCAGCCAACTAGTAGGGTCCTACGAGCAGTACTTC. This codes for CASSQLVGSYEQYF.

This sequence joins TRBV11-3 and TRBJ2-7; 9 bases map to TRBD2. V gave up 4 bases and J gave up 1 base; unmatched junction bases: 5. The CDR3 totals 15 residues. CDR1 and CDR2 (germline): SGHNT, YENEEA. The CDR3 reads CASSSPLAGSYEQYF. As DNA, the CDR3 is TGTGCCAGCAGCTCCCCGCTAGCGGGGTCCTACGAGCAGTACTTC. Looking up the rest from reference TRBV11-3 and TRBJ2-7 gives the full variable domain: EAGVVQSPRYKIIEKKQPVAFWCNPISGHNTLYWYLQNLGQGPELLIRYENEEAVDDSQLPKDRFSAERLKGVDSTLKIQPAELGDSAVYLCASSSPLAGSYEQYFGPGTRLTVT.

This sequence joins TRBV11-2 and TRBJ2-3; D gene ambiguous. V was cut by 0 bases and J by 1 base, with 5 bases left in between. CDR1 SGHAT and CDR2 FQNNGV come from the germline V gene. CDR3 length equals 14 residues. CDR3 loop: CASSLEARTDTQYF. DNA for the CDR3: TGTGCCAGCAGCTTAGAGGCCCGCACAGATACGCAGTATTTT.

CDR3 amino acids: CAGRTGGSPGANVLTF. The DNA of the CDR3 is TGTGCCGGACGGACAGGGGGTTCCCCTGGGGCCAACGTCCTGACTTTC. V is TRBV10-3 and J is TRBJ2-6, with 10 bases fitting TRBD1. The CDR3 is 16 amino acids. Germline CDR1 is ENHRY and CDR2 is SYGVKD. The junction had 9 bases not matched to a gene; V was cut back by 11 bases and J by 2 bases.

The chain links TRBV15 to TRBJ1-1; D gene unclear. The CDR3 runs 14 residues. Trimming took 0 bases from V and 2 from J, leaving 7 bases between them. CDR1 is LNHNV, CDR2 YYDKDF, per germline (reference sequence). CDR3 amino acids: CATSRDFGNTEAFF. The CDR3 DNA sequence: TGTGCCACCAGCAGAGATTTCGGCAACACTGAAGCTTTCTTT.